The source of this TCR beta chain is a study of cytotoxic CD8 clonotypes in ibrutinib-treated CLL. Study in general: Patients: fewer than 12 relapsed/refractory, fewer than 16 treatment-naive, some 18 IGHV unmutated.

T cells were sequenced at a targeted depth of 1 in 200,000 to 1 in 1 million. Sequencing used immunoSEQ multiplex PCR; TCRdb keeps in-frame clones, though not all of them. The table has tens of thousands of clones, roughly 62% seen once. Study findings and constraints: Whereas clonality rose at ibrutinib response, it declined toward baseline at progression. The study sampled sustained-remission and progressing patients at different times.

V lost 0 bases and J 6 bases, leaving 15 bases between the germline ends. Germline V lookup: CDR1 SGDLS, CDR2 YYNGEE. CDR3 size: 16 residues. This clone is labeled medium-sized. What it binds is not known. The input for sequencing was PBMCs, taken after 24 months of ibrutinib treatment. The chain recombines TRBV9 with TRBJ2-2, with D perhaps being TRBD1 or TRBD2 (5 bases each). This clonotype originated in a human donor with chronic lymphocytic leukemia. Written as DNA, the CDR3 is TGTGCCAGCAGCGTAGGATGGGGGAGTGCGGCCGGGGAGCTGTTTTTT. Its translation: CASSVGWGSAAGELFF. Full variable domain (rest looked up from reference TRBV9 and TRBJ2-2): DSGVTQTPKHLITATGQRVTLRCSPRSGDLSVYWYQQSLDQGLQFLIQYYNGEERAKGNILERFSAQQFPDLHSELNLSSLELGDSALYFCASSVGWGSAAGELFFGEGSRLTVL.